This TCR beta chain was captured by sequencing in a study of blood T cell repertoires in COVID-19. V lost 5 bases, J lost 0 bases, and 4 bases stayed unmatched. The CDR3 totals 16 residues. Germline V gene data show CDR1 as MNHEY and CDR2 as SMNVEV (reference sequence). The method was immunoSEQ multiplex PCR; TCRdb's version includes in-frame clones alone and lacks a portion of them. The profile shows 110,000 or so clones, 65% to 80% of them singletons. The sequence came from a woman in her 70s with acute or convalescent COVID-19. Sequences were obtained from peripheral blood. The rearrangement uses TRBV27 and TRBJ2-1, with 10 bases aligning to TRBD1. Here the CDR3 DNA reads TGTGCCAGCAGTGAGACAGGGGGCCTCTCCTACAATGAGCAGTTCTTC. It specifies CASSETGGLSYNEQFF.